The present T cell receptor (beta chain) was sequenced within a study of neurological immune-mediated disorders. TCRdb re-called the 5' RACE reads with MiXCR, one entry per CDR3 protein. The table lists some 48,000 distinct CDR3 sequences, 4.5% to 7% of them singletons. Trimming pared 6 bases from V and 2 bases from J, leaving 20 bases between. This CDR3 has 18 amino acids. Germline lookup yields CDR1 MRHNA and CDR2 SNTAGT. This clonotype was detected ten times or more. The chain employs TRBV6-4 and TRBJ2-6, with D hard to call. The TCR sequence derives from a woman between 18 and 30 years old with multiple sclerosis. The material sequenced was CD4+ T cells from blood. This CDR3 reads CASSRWHRDRAGANVLTF. For the CDR3, the DNA is TGTGCCAGCAGCCGATGGCACAGAGATAGAGCTGGGGCCAACGTCCTGACTTTC.